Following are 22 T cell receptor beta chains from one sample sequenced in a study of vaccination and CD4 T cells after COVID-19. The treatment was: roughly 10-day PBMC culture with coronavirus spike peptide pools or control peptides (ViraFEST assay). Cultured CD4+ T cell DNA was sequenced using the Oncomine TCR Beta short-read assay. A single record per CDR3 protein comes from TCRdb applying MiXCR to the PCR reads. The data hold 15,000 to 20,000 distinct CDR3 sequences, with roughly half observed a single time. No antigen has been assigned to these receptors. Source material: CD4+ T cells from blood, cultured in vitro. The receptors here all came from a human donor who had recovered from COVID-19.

CDR3 loop: CSAAAGVNNSPLHF. The CDR3 nucleotides read TGCAGTGCTGCGGCGGGGGTAAATAATTCACCCCTCCACTTT. This chain uses TRBV20-1 with TRBJ1-6; tentative D call: TRBD1 (5 bases). The CDR3 has 14 residues. Germline CDR1 and CDR2: DFQATT and SNEGSKA (reference sequence). Trimming pared 5 bases from V and 5 bases from J, leaving 13 bases between.

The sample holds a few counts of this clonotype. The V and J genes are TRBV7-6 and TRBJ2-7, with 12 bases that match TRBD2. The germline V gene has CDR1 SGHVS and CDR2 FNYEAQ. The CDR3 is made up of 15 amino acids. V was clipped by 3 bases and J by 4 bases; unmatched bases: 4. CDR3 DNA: TGTGCCAGCAGCTTGACTAGCGGGGGTTTATACGAGCAGTACTTC. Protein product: CASSLTSGGLYEQYF.

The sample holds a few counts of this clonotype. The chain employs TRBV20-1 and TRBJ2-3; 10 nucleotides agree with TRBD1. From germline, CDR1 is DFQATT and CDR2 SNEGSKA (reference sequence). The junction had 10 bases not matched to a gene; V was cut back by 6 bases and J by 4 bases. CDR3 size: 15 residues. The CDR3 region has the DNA TGCAGTGCAAACCTCCGGGACAGGGGAGCAGATACGCAGTATTTT. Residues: CSANLRDRGADTQYF.

The CDR3 sequence is CSERRQGSEQFF. As DNA, the CDR3 is TGCAGTGAAAGACGCCAGGGAAGTGAGCAGTTCTTC. The chain uses TRBV20-1 and TRBJ2-1; D perhaps matches TRBD1 (5 bases). Germline V gene sequence: CDR1 DFQATT, CDR2 SNEGSKA (reference sequence). The germline V and J ends were trimmed by 7 bases and 9 bases, with 16 bases remaining between them. This CDR3 has 12 amino acids.

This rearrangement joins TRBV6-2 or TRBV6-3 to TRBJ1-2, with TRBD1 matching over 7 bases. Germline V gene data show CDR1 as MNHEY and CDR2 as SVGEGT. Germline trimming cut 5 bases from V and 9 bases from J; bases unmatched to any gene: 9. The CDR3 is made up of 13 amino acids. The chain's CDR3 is CASSNRGTESYTF. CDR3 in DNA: TGTGCCAGCAGTAACCGGGGGACAGAAAGCTACACCTTC.

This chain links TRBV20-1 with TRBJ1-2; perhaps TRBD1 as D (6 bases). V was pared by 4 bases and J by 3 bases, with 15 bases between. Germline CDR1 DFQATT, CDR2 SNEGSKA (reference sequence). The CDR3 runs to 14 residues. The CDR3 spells CSAIVGGKDYGYTF. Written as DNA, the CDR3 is TGCAGTGCTATTGTCGGGGGCAAAGACTATGGCTACACCTTC.

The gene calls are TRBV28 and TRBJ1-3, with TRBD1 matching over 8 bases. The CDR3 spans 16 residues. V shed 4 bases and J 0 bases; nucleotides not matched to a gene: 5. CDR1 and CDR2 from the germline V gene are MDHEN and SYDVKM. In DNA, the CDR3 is TGTGCCAGCAGTTCTGGGGGACAGGCCTCTGGAAACACCATATATTTT. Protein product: CASSSGGQASGNTIYF.

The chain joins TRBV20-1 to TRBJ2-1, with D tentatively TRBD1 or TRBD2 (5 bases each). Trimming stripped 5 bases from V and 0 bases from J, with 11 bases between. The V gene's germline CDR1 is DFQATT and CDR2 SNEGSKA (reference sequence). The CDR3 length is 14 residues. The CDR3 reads CSAGTALSYNEQFF. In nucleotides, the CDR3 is TGCAGTGCTGGGACCGCCCTCTCCTACAATGAGCAGTTCTTC.

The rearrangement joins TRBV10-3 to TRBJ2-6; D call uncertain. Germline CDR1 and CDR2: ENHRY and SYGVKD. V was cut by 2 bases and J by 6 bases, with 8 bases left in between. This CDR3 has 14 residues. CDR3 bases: TGTGCCATCAGTGAGAACCGACAGGCCAACGTCCTGACTTTC. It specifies CAISENRQANVLTF.

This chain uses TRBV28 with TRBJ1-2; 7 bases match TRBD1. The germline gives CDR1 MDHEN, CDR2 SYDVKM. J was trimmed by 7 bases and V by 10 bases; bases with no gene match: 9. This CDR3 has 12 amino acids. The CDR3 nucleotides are TGTGCCACCGCACAGGGGAAGGGTGGCTACACCTTC. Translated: CATAQGKGGYTF.

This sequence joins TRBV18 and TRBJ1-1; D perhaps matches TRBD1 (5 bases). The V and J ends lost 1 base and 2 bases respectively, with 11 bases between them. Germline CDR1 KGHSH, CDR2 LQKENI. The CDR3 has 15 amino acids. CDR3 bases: TGTGCCAGCTCACCACAAGGACATGGCAACACTGAAGCTTTCTTT. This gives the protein CASSPQGHGNTEAFF.

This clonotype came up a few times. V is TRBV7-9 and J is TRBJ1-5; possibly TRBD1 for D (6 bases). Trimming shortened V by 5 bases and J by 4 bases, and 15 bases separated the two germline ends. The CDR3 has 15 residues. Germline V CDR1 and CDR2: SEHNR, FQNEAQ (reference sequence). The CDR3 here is CASSPGDGGNQPQHF. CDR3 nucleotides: TGTGCCAGCAGCCCAGGGGATGGGGGAAATCAGCCCCAGCATTTT.

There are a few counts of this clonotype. CDR3 nucleotides: TGTGCCAGCAGCTTGGAGGAGTACCAGCCCCAGCATTTT. The encoded protein is CASSLEEYQPQHF. V is TRBV5-5 and J is TRBJ1-5; D call uncertain. The CDR3 totals 13 residues. The germline CDR1 and CDR2 sequences are SGHKS and YYEKEE (reference sequence). Trimming left V 0 bases short and J 7 bases short, with 8 bases between.

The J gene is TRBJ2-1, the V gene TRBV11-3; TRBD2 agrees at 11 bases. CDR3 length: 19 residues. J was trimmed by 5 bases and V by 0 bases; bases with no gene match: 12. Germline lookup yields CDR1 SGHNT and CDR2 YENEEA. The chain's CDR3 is CASSLEAFSGRVVNNEQFF. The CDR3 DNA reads TGTGCCAGCAGCTTAGAGGCATTTAGCGGGAGGGTGGTCAACAATGAGCAGTTCTTC.

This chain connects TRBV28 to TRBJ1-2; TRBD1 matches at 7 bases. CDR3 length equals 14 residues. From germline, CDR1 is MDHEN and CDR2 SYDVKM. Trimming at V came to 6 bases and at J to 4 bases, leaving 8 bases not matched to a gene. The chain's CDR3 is CASRPRGLSYGYTF. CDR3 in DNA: TGTGCCAGCAGGCCGAGGGGGCTGAGCTATGGCTACACCTTC.

CDR3 nucleotide sequence: TGTGCCAGCAGCTCGGGGGTCACCACAGATACGCAGTATTTT. It codes for CASSSGVTTDTQYF. The chain combines TRBV5-4 with TRBJ2-3; tentatively, D is TRBD2 (6 bases). CDR3 length equals 14 residues. V lost 3 bases and J lost 2, with 10 bases in between. Germline lookup yields CDR1 SGHNT and CDR2 YYREEE (reference sequence).

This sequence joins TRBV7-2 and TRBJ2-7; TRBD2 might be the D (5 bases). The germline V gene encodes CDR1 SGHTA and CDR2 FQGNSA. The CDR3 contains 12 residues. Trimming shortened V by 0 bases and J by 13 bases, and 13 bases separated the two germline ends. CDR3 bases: TGTGCCAGCAGCTTAGCGGGCCTGAGGGTTTACTTC. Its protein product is CASSLAGLRVYF.

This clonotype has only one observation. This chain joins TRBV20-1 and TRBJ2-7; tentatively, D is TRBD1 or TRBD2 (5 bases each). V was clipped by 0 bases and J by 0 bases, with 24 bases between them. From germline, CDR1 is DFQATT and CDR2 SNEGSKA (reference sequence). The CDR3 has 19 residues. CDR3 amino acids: CSAREGKLRGRRISYEQYF. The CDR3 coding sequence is TGCAGTGCTAGAGAGGGGAAACTGAGGGGCCGAAGGATCTCCTACGAGCAGTACTTC.

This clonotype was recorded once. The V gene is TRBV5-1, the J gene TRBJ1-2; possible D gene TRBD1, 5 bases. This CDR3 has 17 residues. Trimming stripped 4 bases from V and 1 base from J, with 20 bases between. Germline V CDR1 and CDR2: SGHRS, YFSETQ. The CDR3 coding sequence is TGCGCCAGCAGCAGCCCGGGCAGTTCCGGGGGTAACTATGGCTACACCTTC. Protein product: CASSSPGSSGGNYGYTF.

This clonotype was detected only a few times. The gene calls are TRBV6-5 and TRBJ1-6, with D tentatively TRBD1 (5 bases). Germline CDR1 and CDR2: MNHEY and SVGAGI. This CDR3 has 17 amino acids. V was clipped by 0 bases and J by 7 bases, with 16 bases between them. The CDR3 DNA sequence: TGTGCCAGCAGTTACTCCAGTAAAGCTACAGGCAATTCACCCCTCCACTTT. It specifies CASSYSSKATGNSPLHF.

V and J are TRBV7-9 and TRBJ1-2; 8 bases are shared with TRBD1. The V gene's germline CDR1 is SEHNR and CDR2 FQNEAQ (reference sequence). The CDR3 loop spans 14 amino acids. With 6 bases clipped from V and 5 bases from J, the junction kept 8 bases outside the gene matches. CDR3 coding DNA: TGTGCCAGCAGTACCGGGACAGGACCGTATGGCTACACCTTC. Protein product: CASSTGTGPYGYTF.

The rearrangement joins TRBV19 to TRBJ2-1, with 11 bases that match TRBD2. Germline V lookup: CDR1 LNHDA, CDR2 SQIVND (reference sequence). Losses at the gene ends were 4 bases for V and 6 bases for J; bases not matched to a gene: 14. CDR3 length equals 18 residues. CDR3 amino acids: CASSKDSGRASPLNEQFF. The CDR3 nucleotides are TGTGCCAGTAGTAAGGATAGCGGGAGGGCAAGTCCCCTCAATGAGCAGTTCTTC.